What follows are 25 T cell receptor beta chains derived from one specimen sequenced in a study of cytomegalovirus exposure and HLA in healthy donors. The PCR contained 60 Vbeta and 13 Jbeta primers. This table comes from immunoSEQ multiplex PCR, and its TCRdb copy is limited to in-frame clones, with some not included. This table holds tens of thousands of clones. The sample taken for sequencing was PBMCs. The receptors derive from a man aged 45-60 years in good health and CMV-seronegative.

The chain couples TRBV18 to TRBJ2-2; possible D gene TRBD1, 6 bases. V was trimmed by 2 bases and J by 7 bases, leaving 14 bases between them. Germline-derived CDR1 and CDR2 are KGHSH and LQKENI. The CDR3 runs 15 residues. CDR3 region: CASSPNREGGGELFF. In DNA, the CDR3 is TGTGCCAGCTCACCAAACAGGGAAGGCGGCGGGGAGCTGTTTTTT.

The chain links TRBV4-1 to TRBJ1-2, with D tentatively TRBD1 (5 bases). The CDR3 has 13 amino acids. The germline V and J ends were trimmed by 4 bases and 7 bases, with 13 bases remaining between them. From germline, CDR1 is MGHRA and CDR2 YSYEKL. CDR3 DNA sequence: TGCGCCAGCAGCCCCCCAAGGGGTCCTGGCTACACCTTC. It specifies CASSPPRGPGYTF.

The chain employs TRBV5-1 and TRBJ2-5; TRBD1 agrees at 8 bases. The CDR3 contains 15 residues. After removal of 4 bases from V and 0 bases from J, the junction contained 5 bases not matched to a gene. Germline V gene sequence: CDR1 SGHRS, CDR2 YFSETQ. The CDR3 sequence: CASSRQGRHQETQYF. The DNA of the CDR3 is TGCGCCAGCAGCCGACAGGGGAGACACCAAGAGACCCAGTACTTC.

This sequence joins TRBV2 and TRBJ1-2; D gene ambiguous. This CDR3 is 11 amino acids long. CDR1 is SNHLY and CDR2 is FYNNEI in the germline V gene. Trimming took off 8 bases at V and 4 bases at J, with 8 bases between the two ends. CDR3 bases: TGTGCCAGCCGTTACAGCTATGGCTACACCTTC. This translates into CASRYSYGYTF.

V gene TRBV5-1 combines with J gene TRBJ1-1, with 10 bases that match TRBD1. Germline V gives CDR1 SGHRS, CDR2 YFSETQ. The CDR3 loop spans 14 amino acids. Losses at the gene ends were 0 bases for V and 6 bases for J; bases not matched to a gene: 2. For the CDR3, the DNA is TGCGCCAGCAGCTTGGTAGGGACAGGGGCTGAAGCTTTCTTT. This sequence encodes CASSLVGTGAEAFF. The complete variable domain, with remaining parts taken from reference TRBV5-1 and TRBJ1-1, reads KAGVTQTPRYLIKTRGQQVTLSCSPISGHRSVSWYQQTPGQGLQFLFEYFSETQRNKGNFPGRFSGRQFSNSRSEMNVSTLELGDSALYLCASSLVGTGAEAFFGQGTRLTVV.

V gene TRBV5-4 combines with J gene TRBJ1-4; maybe TRBD1 (6 bases). The CDR3 runs 16 residues. V lost 4 bases and J lost 7, with 20 bases in between. The germline V gene encodes CDR1 SGHNT and CDR2 YYREEE (reference sequence). The DNA of the CDR3 is TGTGCCAGCAGCAAGGGCCTAAGGGGGTCGGGTGAAAAACTGTTTTTT. Protein: CASSKGLRGSGEKLFF.

The chain recombines TRBV25-1 with TRBJ2-5, with TRBD1 identical over 10 bases. Germline values: CDR1 MGHDK, CDR2 SYGVNS. The V and J ends lost 5 bases and 5 bases, in that order; junction bases with no gene match: 11. The CDR3 sequence is 16 residues long. The CDR3 loop reads CASSLDRGTGRETQYF. The CDR3 DNA reads TGTGCCAGCAGTTTGGACAGGGGGACCGGACGCGAGACCCAGTACTTC.

The chain has TRBV19 and TRBJ2-7; D is perhaps TRBD2 (5 bases). This CDR3 region has 13 residues. The V gene lost 2 bases and the J gene lost 3 bases, with 8 bases spanning the gap. The germline V gene encodes CDR1 LNHDA and CDR2 SQIVND (reference sequence). The CDR3 nucleotides read TGTGCCAGTAGTATAAGGGAGAGCTACGAGCAGTACTTC. Translating gives CASSIRESYEQYF.

The chain carries TRBV6-1 and TRBJ2-1; 9 positions match TRBD1. Unmatched junction bases numbered 11, after V lost 2 bases and J lost 6 bases. Germline V gene lookup returns CDR1 MNHNS and CDR2 SASEGT. The CDR3 totals 17 residues. Here the CDR3 DNA reads TGTGCCAGCAGTGAAAACCCCTCTACGACAGGGGGCAATGAGCAGTTCTTC. This codes for CASSENPSTTGGNEQFF.

The rearrangement joins TRBV18 to TRBJ2-2; 8 nucleotides agree with TRBD1. Germline values: CDR1 KGHSH, CDR2 LQKENI. The length of the CDR3 is 16 residues. The junction had 6 bases not matched to a gene; V was cut back by 2 bases and J by 4 bases. The CDR3: CASSPGGTGITGELFF. Written as DNA, the CDR3 is TGTGCCAGCTCACCAGGGGGGACAGGAATCACCGGGGAGCTGTTTTTT.

The J gene is TRBJ1-2, the V gene TRBV27; D is unresolved. The CDR3 runs 15 residues. V lost 2 bases and J lost 0, with 10 bases in between. Germline CDR1 reads MNHEY; CDR2 reads SMNVEV (reference sequence). The CDR3 is CASSLGAGTNYGYTF. The CDR3, as DNA: TGTGCCAGCAGTTTAGGCGCCGGGACTAACTATGGCTACACCTTC.

The CDR3: CASSSGAGADTQYF. For the CDR3, the DNA is TGTGCCAGCAGTTCAGGGGCCGGCGCAGATACGCAGTATTTT. This chain uses TRBV28 with TRBJ2-3; weak D call: TRBD1 (6 bases). This CDR3 region has 14 residues. V shed 4 bases and J shed 4 bases, with 12 bases lying between them. Germline V lookup: CDR1 MDHEN, CDR2 SYDVKM.

This chain uses TRBV27 with TRBJ2-2; D unclear. Germline lookup yields CDR1 MNHEY and CDR2 SMNVEV (reference sequence). The CDR3 consists of 15 residues. The V end lost 3 bases, the J end lost 0 bases, and 8 bases lay between the germline ends. The CDR3 region has the DNA TGTGCCAGCAGTTTTTCCGTTTCGAACACCGGGGAGCTGTTTTTT. It codes for CASSFSVSNTGELFF.

V is TRBV28 and J is TRBJ2-7; 8 bases match TRBD1. After removal of 6 bases from V and 3 bases from J, the junction contained 4 bases not matched to a gene. The V gene's germline CDR1 is MDHEN and CDR2 SYDVKM. This CDR3 region has 13 residues. Written as DNA, the CDR3 is TGTGCCAGCAGGGTTGGACAGGGCTACGAGCAGTACTTC. This sequence encodes CASRVGQGYEQYF.

The chain combines TRBV5-6 with TRBJ2-5, with TRBD1 matching 10 bases. The CDR3 spans 13 residues. V was pared by 4 bases and J by 11 bases, with 8 bases of the junction left unmatched. From germline, CDR1 is SGHDT and CDR2 YYEEEE. CDR3 sequence reads: CASSRQGAREQYF. The CDR3 region has the DNA TGTGCCAGCAGCCGACAGGGGGCAAGGGAGCAGTACTTC.

The chain is built from TRBV2 and TRBJ1-6; no clear D gene. The CDR3 covers 12 residues. CDR1 is SNHLY and CDR2 is FYNNEI in the germline V gene. Trimming removed 8 bases from V and 6 bases from J, with 8 bases in between. CDR3 residues: CASQGGNSPLHF. The CDR3 DNA reads as TGTGCCAGCCAAGGAGGTAATTCACCCCTCCACTTT. Full variable domain (outside the CDR3, taken from reference TRBV2 and TRBJ1-6): EPEVTQTPSHQVTQMGQEVILRCVPISNHLYFYWYRQILGQKVEFLVSFYNNEISEKSEIFDDQFSVERPDGSNFTLKIRSTKLEDSAMYFCASQGGNSPLHFGNGTRLTVT.

The rearrangement joins TRBV28 to TRBJ1-6; 8 positions match TRBD1. CDR1 MDHEN and CDR2 SYDVKM come from the germline V gene. This CDR3 comprises 16 residues. The junction had 5 bases not matched to a gene; V was cut back by 5 bases and J by 2 bases. CDR3 region: CASSAGQGTYNSPLHF. CDR3 in DNA: TGTGCCAGCAGTGCTGGACAGGGTACCTATAATTCACCCCTCCACTTT.

This chain connects TRBV30 to TRBJ2-1; D perhaps matches TRBD1 (6 bases). With 8 bases removed from V and 5 bases from J, the gap between germline ends came to 19 bases. The CDR3 is 14 amino acids. Germline V gene data show CDR1 as GTSNPN and CDR2 as SVGIG (reference sequence). The CDR3 DNA reads as TGTGCCGGAACTCTCAGGGGTCCCGACAATGAGCAGTTCTTC. Its translation: CAGTLRGPDNEQFF.

The chain uses TRBV5-4 and TRBJ2-3; 9 bases agree with TRBD2. Trimming took 0 bases from V and 5 from J; bases not matched to a gene: 1. The germline V gene has CDR1 SGHNT and CDR2 YYREEE (reference sequence). The CDR3 loop spans 14 amino acids. The CDR3 bases are TGTGCCAGCAGCTTGGGGCGGGGGGGAGATACGCAGTATTTT. Amino acid sequence: CASSLGRGGDTQYF.

The chain employs TRBV5-6 and TRBJ2-7, with a tentative D call TRBD2 (6 bases). The CDR3 runs 12 residues. V was pared by 5 bases and J by 2 bases, with 8 bases between. CDR1 is SGHDT, CDR2 YYEEEE, per germline. CDR3 amino acids: CASRRETYEQYF. The CDR3 DNA reads as TGTGCCAGCAGACGGGAGACCTACGAGCAGTACTTC.

The chain uses TRBV5-4 and TRBJ2-1, with 10 bases that match TRBD2. The V gene end was trimmed by 0 bases and the J gene end by 4 bases; junction bases not matched to a gene: 7. The V gene's germline CDR1 is SGHNT and CDR2 YYREEE (reference sequence). The CDR3 is 17 residues long. This chain's CDR3 is CASSLEASGGLYNEQFF. CDR3 nucleotides: TGTGCCAGCAGCTTGGAGGCTAGCGGGGGACTTTACAATGAGCAGTTCTTC.

This sequence joins TRBV10-3 and TRBJ2-3; 9 bases are shared with TRBD1. This CDR3 region has 14 residues. Germline V gene lookup returns CDR1 ENHRY and CDR2 SYGVKD. V shed 1 base, J shed 7 bases, and the junction held 3 bases outside the gene matches. The CDR3 nucleotides are TGTGCCATCAGTGAGTGGGACAGGGATCATACGCAGTATTTT. This translates into CAISEWDRDHTQYF.

The chain combines TRBV9 with TRBJ1-5, with D unresolved. V lost 0 bases, J lost 0 bases, and 7 bases lay in between. The CDR3 is made up of 15 amino acids. CDR1 is SGDLS, CDR2 YYNGEE, per germline. The CDR3 DNA reads TGTGCCAGCAGCGTAGATCCAGATAGCAATCAGCCCCAGCATTTT. Protein sequence: CASSVDPDSNQPQHF.

This chain links TRBV18 with TRBJ2-1; 12 nucleotides align to TRBD2. Trimming at V came to 4 bases and at J to 1 base, leaving 5 bases not matched to a gene. CDR1 and CDR2 (germline): KGHSH, LQKENI. The CDR3 contains 17 residues. The CDR3 coding sequence is TGTGCCAGCTCACTGCCGACTAGCGGGGGTTCCTACAATGAGCAGTTCTTC. Its translation: CASSLPTSGGSYNEQFF.

The chain couples TRBV20-1 to TRBJ2-5, with 8 bases identical to TRBD2. The CDR3 runs to 11 residues. Germline CDR1 reads DFQATT; CDR2 reads SNEGSKA (reference sequence). J gave up 3 bases and V 8 bases, and 2 bases lay outside the gene matches. Written as DNA, the CDR3 is TGCAGTCCGCGGGGGGAAGAGACCCAGTACTTC. Its translation is CSPRGEETQYF.